The source of this T cell receptor (beta chain) is a study of beta chain features in type 1 diabetes. As every portion of the isolated RNA was reverse transcribed, the sequencing read expressed TCRB transcripts. The protocol was immunoSEQ multiplex PCR, while the TCRdb copy is restricted to in-frame clones and leaves out a portion. This sample has about 160,000 clones, with 6.5% to 8.5% found just once. General study points: Among all four CD4+ subsets, Type 1 diabetes patients had TCRB CDR3s that were moderately but significantly shorter.

A note on this clone: Its target is unknown.

After removal of 7 bases from V and 0 bases from J, the junction contained 7 bases not matched to a gene. The CDR3 contains 14 residues. Germline-derived CDR1 and CDR2 are SQVTM and ANQGSEA. The clonotype originates from a woman in her late teens or twenties with type 1 diabetes. Sequences were obtained from central memory CD4+ T cells from blood. The chain is built from TRBV29-1 and TRBJ2-3; the match to TRBD1 covers 7 bases. In nucleotides, the CDR3 is TGCAGCGGTAAGACAGGGCTGAGCACAGATACGCAGTATTTT. It translates to CSGKTGLSTDTQYF.